This T cell receptor (beta chain) stems from a study of blood T cells in healthy people across ages (dated by TCRdb to between 2014 and 2017). The study in broad terms: In model experiments, template switching captured about one uniquely barcoded TCR beta cDNA molecule for every two T cells. To track age-related changes in TCR beta repertoire diversity, the study relied on deep sequencing normalized with unique cDNA molecular identifiers. The donors were divided into four age groups: young (average roughly 15 years), middle-aged (around 41), aged (approximately 62) and long-lived (around 87). To avoid experimental bias, donors of different ages were distributed randomly across sequencing lanes. Two additional independent replicas of 1 million unique cDNA reads from the same blood draw were analyzed for two donors (one aged 18 to 30 and one aged 80 or older).

Systemically healthy Caucasian individuals from Russia, 39 in total and aged about 6 to 95 years, were included as donors. Each donor gave 9.5 to 10 milliliters of peripheral blood, drawn into EDTA-treated Vacutainer tubes. Ficoll-Paque density-gradient centrifugation was used to isolate PBMCs, with at least 7 million obtained per sample. Total RNA, at least 6 micrograms per sample, was extracted from PBMCs with Trizol reagent. The percentages of naive CD45RAhigh/CD27high T cells were determined by flow cytometry on a PBMC aliquot from every donor. Overall results and qualifications from the work: Compared with the aged group, more naive CD4+ T cells, fewer expanded clones and increased TCR diversity were shown by the long-lived group, suggesting age selection. Because profiling used bulk unsorted PBMCs, naive and antigen-experienced compartments could not be compared conclusively. A strong correlation was found between observed TCR beta diversity and the percentage of naive T cells measured by flow cytometry. The CMV infection status of donors was not known, potentially confounding age-related changes in expanded clonotypes. Observed TCR beta diversity per million T cells fell roughly linearly with age, and a significant reduction was already apparent by age about 43. Estimates of total diversity based on one million sequenced T cells were regarded as lower bounds and as underestimates.

For this clonotype: The antigen it binds to is not known. Qualities for individual bases were not recorded, and no much larger clone is one base off.

The library was generated by 5' RACE. TCRdb lists the instrument as Illumina HiSeq 2500. The second PCR ran for about 7 to 11 cycles and used a J-beta primer mix along with a sample-barcoded 5' primer. A template-switch 5' adaptor carrying 12 random nucleotides introduced a unique molecular identifier onto each TCR beta cDNA molecule. Each sample yielded at least 3 million CDR3-containing paired-end reads. The Mint cDNA synthesis kit, primed by a TRBC-specific oligonucleotide, was used to synthesize first-strand cDNA from all RNA. Following uracil-DNA glycosylase treatment, all cDNA underwent a first 18-cycle PCR with the universal primers M1SS and BC2_uni_R. In the authors' own workflow: Normalization of each sample was performed by random selection of 1 million high-quality reads, each carrying a distinct molecular identifier. Instead of being binned into consensus sequences, reads with shared molecular identifiers were discarded. CDR3 identification, clonotype clustering and error correction used MiTCR with a Q25 quality threshold and the strictest error-elimination algorithm. A nonparametric unseen species model using Euler transformation provided a lower-bound estimate of total TCR beta diversity. Starting from the raw public reads, TCRdb applied fastp trimming at Q25, assembled clones with MiXCR and retained in-frame beta chains. Every CDR3 protein is listed once, alongside the most common genes and DNA of its rows. TCRdb's processing, not the authors' own work, is the source of the V and J calls. This sample is represented by 1.5 million to 2 million distinct CDR3 sequences; approximately 50% of them were singletons. Together, the top ten hold roughly 2% of the sample.

Sequencing was carried out using blood. This receptor was identified in a middle-aged woman in good health.

The bases read TGCGCCAGCACCCGGACAGTAAACACCGGGGAGCTGTTTTTT. It translates to CASTRTVNTGELFF. Rearrangement joined TRBV5-1 to TRBJ2-2; TRBD1 could be the D gene, as 6 bases match. At the junction V is shortened by 6 bases and J by 2 bases, with 11 bases in between. CDR1 is given as SGHRS and CDR2 as YFSETQ, both from the germline V gene. The CDR3 sequence holds 14 residues, the cysteine and phenylalanine included. Here the CDR3 DNA is all that survives: 42 bases in frame from base 1.